This TCR beta chain stems from a study of memory CD8 T cells in hepatitis C reinfection. Method: immunoSEQ multiplex PCR; TCRdb's copy keeps in-frame clones and lacks some. The table includes some 46,000 clones, 89% detected once. V lost 4 bases, J lost 1 base, and 3 bases stayed unmatched. The CDR3 covers 14 residues. The germline V gene encodes CDR1 MDHEN and CDR2 SYDVKM. Details on this clone: Its cognate antigen is unknown.

Time point here: late/post reinfection, 12 to 24 weeks after detection. The sorted cells went straight to TCR sequencing with no prior in vitro expansion. Donors were people who inject drugs in the Montreal HEPCO cohort. Two donors provided sorted CD3+ CD8+ CD45RO- naive CD8 T cells at all three reinfection time points. General observations from the study: Only five donors prevented definitive conclusions about public clonotypes.

This chain links TRBV28 with TRBJ1-1, with 7 bases that match TRBD1. This clonotype was obtained from a man in his late teens or twenties with hepatitis C virus infection. Material: naive CD8+ T cells sorted from blood. As DNA, the CDR3 is TGTGCCAGCAGTTCGGGACAGAAGAACACTGAAGCTTTCTTT. Protein product: CASSSGQKNTEAFF.